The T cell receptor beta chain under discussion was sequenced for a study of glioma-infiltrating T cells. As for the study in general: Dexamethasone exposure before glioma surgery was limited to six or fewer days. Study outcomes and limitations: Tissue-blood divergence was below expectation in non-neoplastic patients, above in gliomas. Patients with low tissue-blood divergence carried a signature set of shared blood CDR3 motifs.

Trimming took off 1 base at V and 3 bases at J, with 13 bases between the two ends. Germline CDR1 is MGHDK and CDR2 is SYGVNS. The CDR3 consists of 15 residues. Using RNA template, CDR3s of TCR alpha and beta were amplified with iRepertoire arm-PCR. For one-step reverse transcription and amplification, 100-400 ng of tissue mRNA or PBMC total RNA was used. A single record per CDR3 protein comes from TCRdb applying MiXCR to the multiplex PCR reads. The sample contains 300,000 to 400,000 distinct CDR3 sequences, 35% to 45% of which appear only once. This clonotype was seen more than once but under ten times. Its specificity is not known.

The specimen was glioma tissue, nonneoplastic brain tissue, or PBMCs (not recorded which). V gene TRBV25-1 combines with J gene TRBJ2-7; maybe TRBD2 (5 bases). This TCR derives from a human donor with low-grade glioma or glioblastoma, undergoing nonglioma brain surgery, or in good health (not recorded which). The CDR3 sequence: CASSESRGSGYEQYF. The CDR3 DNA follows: TGTGCCAGCAGTGAATCACGGGGATCAGGCTACGAGCAGTACTTC.